This TCR beta chain was found in a study of T-cell memory formation after mild COVID-19. Study-wide results and caveats: CD4+ clones that contracted lay mainly in CM and EM; CD8+ ones lay in EMRA.

This clonotype appeared a few times. Its antigen is still unknown. V gave up 3 bases and J gave up 4 bases, with 12 bases separating them. The CDR3 loop spans 15 amino acids. Germline values: CDR1 LGHNA, CDR2 YNFKEQ. Constant-segment primers served in 5'RACE that generated TCR alpha and TCR beta cDNA libraries bearing sample barcodes and UMIs. TCRdb independently ran MiXCR on the 5' RACE reads; one entry per CDR3 protein. The sample lists some 410,000 distinct CDR3 sequences; 20% to 30% were seen once. Sequencing was done on a sample of PBMCs or a T cell subset sorted from them (not recorded which). This chain connects TRBV4-2 to TRBJ2-2; maybe TRBD2 (5 bases). The origin of this receptor is an adult woman who had mild COVID-19 (a few samples of this study predate the infection). Cell type and time point are not known. The CDR3 nucleotides are TGTGCCAGCAGCCATGCCCTAGCTCCCACCGGGGAGCTGTTTTTT. Its protein is CASSHALAPTGELFF.